The rows below give T cell receptor beta chains drawn from one sample of a study of T-cell memory formation after mild COVID-19. TCRdb called the 5' RACE reads again in MiXCR, with one record for every CDR3 protein. Of 340,000 or so distinct CDR3 sequences in the sample, 10% to 15% were seen once. The source material was PBMCs or a T cell subset sorted from them (not recorded which). The receptors come from a man between 18 and 29 years old who had mild COVID-19 (a few samples of this study predate the infection). Cell type and time point are not known. CDR3s include the opening cysteine and the closing phenylalanine or tryptophan. Each record gives: CDR3 protein, CDR3 DNA, V gene, J gene, D gene, clone size. A D gene is named only where the DNA matches it firmly. The size of a clone is reported for some rows only, either as once, few or many, or as a class for expanded clones.

CDR3: CSGGTGYNEQFF
DNA: TGCAGCGGGGGGACAGGGTACAATGAGCAGTTCTTC
V: TRBV29-1
J: TRBJ2-1
D: TRBD1
size: many

CDR3: CSALGRDRGHEQYF
DNA: TGCAGTGCTTTAGGGCGGGACAGGGGCCACGAGCAGTACTTC
V: TRBV20-1
J: TRBJ2-7
D: TRBD1
size: few

CDR3: CASSQDNVGGSNSPLHF
DNA: TGCGCCAGCAGCCAAGATAACGTTGGGGGTTCAAATTCACCCCTCCACTTT
V: TRBV4-3
J: TRBJ1-6
D: NA
size: many

CDR3: CASSLGAGEGQETQYF
DNA: TGCGCCAGCAGCCTGGGAGCGGGGGAGGGCCAAGAGACCCAGTACTTC
V: TRBV4-1
J: TRBJ2-5
D: TRBD2
size: many

CDR3: CASSPRAGATYEQYF
DNA: TGTGCCAGCAGCCCACGCGCCGGAGCAACCTACGAGCAGTACTTC
V: TRBV6-5
J: TRBJ2-7
D: NA
size: NA

CDR3: CASRLGGLQETQYF
DNA: TGTGCCAGCAGATTGGGGGGGCTACAAGAGACCCAGTACTTC
V: TRBV11-2
J: TRBJ2-5
D: NA
size: once

CDR3: CASSLEPGTQETQYF
DNA: TGCGCCAGCAGCTTGGAACCAGGGACTCAAGAGACCCAGTACTTC
V: TRBV5-1
J: TRBJ2-5
D: NA
size: few

CDR3: CASSLIRGPGTGELFF
DNA: TGTGCCAGCAGCTTAATCAGGGGTCCTGGCACCGGGGAGCTGTTTTTT
V: TRBV7-3
J: TRBJ2-2
D: NA
size: few

CDR3: CASSLGHTEAFF
DNA: TGCGCCAGCAGCTTGGGCCATACTGAAGCTTTCTTT
V: TRBV5-1
J: TRBJ1-1
D: NA
size: few

CDR3: CASSLDAPGTEAFF
DNA: TGCGCCAGCAGCTTAGACGCCCCGGGCACTGAAGCTTTCTTT
V: TRBV5-1
J: TRBJ1-1
D: NA
size: many

CDR3: CSVGGIYNEQFF
DNA: TGCAGCGTTGGGGGGATCTACAATGAGCAGTTCTTC
V: TRBV29-1
J: TRBJ2-1
D: NA
size: NA

CDR3: CASSQDLRNTEAFF
DNA: TGCGCCAGCAGCCAAGATCTGAGGAACACTGAAGCTTTCTTT
V: TRBV4-3
J: TRBJ1-1
D: NA
size: many

CDR3: CASTRDNQETQYF
DNA: TGTGCCAGCACCCGGGACAACCAAGAGACCCAGTACTTC
V: TRBV2
J: TRBJ2-5
D: NA
size: many

CDR3: CASSLANRDYTF
DNA: TGCGCCAGCAGCTTGGCCAACAGGGACTACACCTTC
V: TRBV5-1
J: TRBJ1-2
D: NA
size: NA

CDR3: CASSAPAGVGEQYF
DNA: TGTGCCAGCAGCGCCCCAGCGGGGGTCGGCGAGCAGTACTTC
V: TRBV7-9
J: TRBJ2-7
D: TRBD2
size: hyperexpanded

CDR3: CASSPSMGGETEAFF
DNA: TGTGCCAGCTCACCAAGTATGGGGGGAGAGACTGAAGCTTTCTTT
V: TRBV18
J: TRBJ1-1
D: NA
size: NA

CDR3: CASSQGWGPVGTEAFF
DNA: TGCGCCAGCAGCCAAGGTTGGGGTCCAGTGGGGACTGAAGCTTTCTTT
V: TRBV4-1
J: TRBJ1-1
D: NA
size: NA

CDR3: CASTDWGASSYNEQFF
DNA: TGTGCCAGCACCGACTGGGGTGCTAGCTCCTACAATGAGCAGTTCTTC
V: TRBV11-2
J: TRBJ2-1
D: NA
size: few

CDR3: CASSQAAGSEQPQHF
DNA: TGTGCCAGCAGCCAAGCAGCAGGGTCCGAACAGCCCCAGCATTTT
V: TRBV4-2
J: TRBJ1-5
D: NA
size: NA

CDR3: CASSSGPGGETQYF
DNA: TGTGCCAGCAGCTCGGGTCCGGGAGGAGAGACCCAGTACTTC
V: TRBV7-6
J: TRBJ2-5
D: TRBD2
size: few

CDR3: CASSYSSLDKTSPLHF
DNA: TGTGCCAGCAGTTACTCTTCCTTGGACAAAACTTCACCCCTCCACTTT
V: TRBV6-5
J: TRBJ1-6
D: NA
size: NA

CDR3: CASSESFLAWTEAFF
DNA: TGCGCCAGCAGTGAGTCTTTCCTGGCGTGGACTGAAGCTTTCTTT
V: TRBV10-2
J: TRBJ1-1
D: NA
size: few

CDR3: CASRAGANVLTF
DNA: TGTGCCAGCCGGGCAGGGGCCAACGTCCTGACTTTC
V: TRBV12-3/TRBV12-4
J: TRBJ2-6
D: NA
size: NA

CDR3: CASGRHPEEEKLFF
DNA: TGTGCCAGCGGGAGACATCCCGAGGAAGAAAAACTGTTTTTT
V: TRBV6-5
J: TRBJ1-4
D: NA
size: few

CDR3: CASSRPDGASEQFF
DNA: TGTGCCAGCAGCCGTCCCGATGGGGCAAGTGAGCAGTTCTTC
V: TRBV3-1
J: TRBJ2-1
D: NA
size: NA

CDR3: CASTLDGQPQHF
DNA: TGTGCCAGCACCTTAGATGGTCAGCCCCAGCATTTT
V: TRBV7-2
J: TRBJ1-5
D: NA
size: few

CDR3: CASSSWGSEQFF
DNA: TGTGCCAGCAGCAGCTGGGGAAGCGAGCAGTTCTTC
V: TRBV7-2
J: TRBJ2-1
D: NA
size: few

CDR3: CASSYGATSGDSGTQYF
DNA: TGTGCCAGCAGTTACGGTGCGACTAGCGGGGACTCAGGGACGCAGTATTTT
V: TRBV6-2/TRBV6-3
J: TRBJ2-3
D: TRBD2
size: few

CDR3: CSARVGGQAFF
DNA: TGCAGTGCTAGAGTGGGAGGACAGGCTTTCTTT
V: TRBV20-1
J: TRBJ1-1
D: NA
size: few